This T cell receptor beta chain was observed in a study of blood T cell repertoires in COVID-19. Study summary: The United States, Italy and Spain supplied acute and convalescent COVID-19 samples.

TCRdb keeps only in-frame clones here, not all; method: immunoSEQ multiplex PCR. This sample has approximately 210,000 clones, with about 90% found just once. The CDR3 contains 15 residues. The trim removed 3 bases at V and 5 bases at J, leaving 8 bases unmatched. Germline-derived CDR1 and CDR2 are KGHSH and LQKENI. This clone was detected only once. V gene TRBV18 combines with J gene TRBJ2-7; 9 positions match TRBD1. The material sequenced was peripheral blood. This TCR derives from a man aged 30-40 years with acute or convalescent COVID-19. This CDR3 reads CASSPRGQGFDEQYF. CDR3 bases: TGTGCCAGCTCACCGAGGGGACAGGGATTTGACGAGCAGTACTTC.